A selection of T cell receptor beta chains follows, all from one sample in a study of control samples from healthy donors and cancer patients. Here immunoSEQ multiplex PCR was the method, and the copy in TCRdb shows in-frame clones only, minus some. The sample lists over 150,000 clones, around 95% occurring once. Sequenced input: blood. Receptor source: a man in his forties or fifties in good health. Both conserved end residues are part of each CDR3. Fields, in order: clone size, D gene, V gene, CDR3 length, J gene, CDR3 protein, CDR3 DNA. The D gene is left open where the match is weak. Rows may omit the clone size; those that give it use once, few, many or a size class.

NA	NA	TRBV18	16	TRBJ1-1	CASSPVTAGSSTEAFF	TGTGCCAGCTCACCAGTCACAGCTGGTTCGAGCACTGAAGCTTTCTTT
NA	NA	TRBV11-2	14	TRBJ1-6	CASSLSGFNSPLHF	TGTGCCAGCAGCTTATCAGGGTTTAATTCACCCCTCCACTTT
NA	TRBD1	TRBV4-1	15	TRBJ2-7	CASSHPGQESYEQYF	TGCGCCAGCAGCCACCCGGGACAGGAGTCCTACGAGCAGTACTTC
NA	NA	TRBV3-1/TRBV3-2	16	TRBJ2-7	CASSQPRGVGSYEQYF	TGTGCCAGCAGCCAGCCGAGGGGGGTCGGCAGTTACGAGCAGTACTTC
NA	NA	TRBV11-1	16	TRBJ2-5	CASSLGSGGLVETQYF	TGTGCCAGCAGCTTAGGATCCGGGGGCCTGGTAGAGACCCAGTACTTC
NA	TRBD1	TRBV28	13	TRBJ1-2	CASSSDRVDGYTF	TGTGCCAGCAGTTCGGACAGGGTTGATGGCTACACCTTC
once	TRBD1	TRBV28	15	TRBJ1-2	CASSPTGQIHYGYTF	TGTGCCAGCAGTCCAACGGGACAGATCCACTATGGCTACACCTTC
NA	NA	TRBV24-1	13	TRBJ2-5	CATSGGGTKTQYF	TGTGCCACCAGTGGAGGAGGGACGAAGACCCAGTACTTC
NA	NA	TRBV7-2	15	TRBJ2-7	CASSLAGTASYEQYF	TGCGCCAGCAGCTTAGCCGGGACGGCTTCCTACGAGCAGTACTTC
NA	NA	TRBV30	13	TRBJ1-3	CAWMAGRGNTIYF	TGTGCCTGGATGGCAGGGAGAGGAAACACCATATATTTT
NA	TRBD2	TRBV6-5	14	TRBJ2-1	CASSLGGAYNEQFF	TGTGCCAGCAGTCTCGGGGGGGCCTACAATGAGCAGTTCTTC
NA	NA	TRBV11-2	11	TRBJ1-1	CASSLASEAFF	TGTGCCAGCAGCTTAGCTTCTGAAGCTTTCTTT
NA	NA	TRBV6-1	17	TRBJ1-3	CASSEAGWRSSGNTIYF	TGTGCCAGCAGTGAAGCTGGGTGGAGGAGTTCTGGAAACACCATATATTTT
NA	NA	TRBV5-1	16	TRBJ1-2	CASSYESGSSNYGYTF	TGCGCCAGCAGCTACGAATCAGGGTCATCTAACTATGGCTACACCTTC
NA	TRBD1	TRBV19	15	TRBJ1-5	CASSIGGQSNQPQHF	TGTGCCAGTAGTATAGGGGGACAGTCCAATCAGCCCCAGCATTTT
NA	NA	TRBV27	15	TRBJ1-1	CASSSEPGGRTEAFF	TGTGCCAGCAGTTCCGAACCCGGGGGAAGGACTGAAGCTTTCTTT
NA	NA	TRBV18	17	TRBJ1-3	CASSPKMLGDSGNTIYF	TGTGCCAGCTCACCCAAAATGTTGGGGGACTCTGGAAACACCATATATTTT
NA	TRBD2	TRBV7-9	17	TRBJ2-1	CASSLARRLAGGTEQFF	TGTGCCAGCAGCTTAGCCAGACGACTAGCGGGGGGGACTGAGCAGTTCTTC
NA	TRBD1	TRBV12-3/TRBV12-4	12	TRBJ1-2	CASIRTGSGYTF	TGTGCCAGCATCCGGACAGGATCTGGCTACACCTTC
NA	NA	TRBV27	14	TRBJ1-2	CASSPRQSNYGYTF	TGTGCCAGCAGTCCTAGACAGAGTAACTATGGCTACACCTTC
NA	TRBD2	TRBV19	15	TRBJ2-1	CASSLGGGAVNEQFF	TGTGCCAGTAGTCTGGGCGGGGGGGCGGTGAATGAGCAGTTCTTC
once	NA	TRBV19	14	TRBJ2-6	CASSITSGANVLTF	TGTGCCAGTAGTATCACCTCTGGGGCCAACGTCCTGACTTTC
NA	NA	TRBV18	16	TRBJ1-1	CASSPYRDGFDTEAFF	TGTGCCAGCTCGCCCTACAGGGATGGTTTCGACACTGAAGCTTTCTTT
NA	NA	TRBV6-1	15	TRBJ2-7	CASSEALKLRSEQYF	TGTGCCAGCAGTGAAGCGTTGAAACTACGGAGCGAGCAGTACTTC
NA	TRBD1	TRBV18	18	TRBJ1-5	CASSPGGQNDRSNQPQHF	TGTGCCAGCTCCCCCGGGGGACAGAACGATAGGAGCAATCAGCCCCAGCATTTT
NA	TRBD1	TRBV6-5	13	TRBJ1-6	CATRDRPNSPLHF	TGTGCCACCCGGGACAGACCTAATTCACCCCTCCACTTT
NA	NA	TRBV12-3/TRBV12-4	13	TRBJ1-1	CASSLIRRTEAFF	TGTGCCAGCAGCCTTATACGTAGGACTGAAGCTTTCTTT
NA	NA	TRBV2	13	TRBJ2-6	CASMKTGANVLTF	TGTGCCAGTATGAAAACTGGGGCCAACGTCCTGACTTTC
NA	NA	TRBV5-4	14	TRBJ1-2	CASSSFTGNYGYTF	TGTGCCAGCAGCTCGTTTACAGGGAACTATGGCTACACCTTC
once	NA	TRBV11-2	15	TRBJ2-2	CASSPRQANTGELFF	TGTGCCAGCAGCCCGAGACAGGCCAACACCGGGGAGCTGTTTTTT
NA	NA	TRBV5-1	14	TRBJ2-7	CASSWTESSYEQYF	TGCGCCAGCAGCTGGACAGAAAGCTCCTACGAGCAGTACTTC